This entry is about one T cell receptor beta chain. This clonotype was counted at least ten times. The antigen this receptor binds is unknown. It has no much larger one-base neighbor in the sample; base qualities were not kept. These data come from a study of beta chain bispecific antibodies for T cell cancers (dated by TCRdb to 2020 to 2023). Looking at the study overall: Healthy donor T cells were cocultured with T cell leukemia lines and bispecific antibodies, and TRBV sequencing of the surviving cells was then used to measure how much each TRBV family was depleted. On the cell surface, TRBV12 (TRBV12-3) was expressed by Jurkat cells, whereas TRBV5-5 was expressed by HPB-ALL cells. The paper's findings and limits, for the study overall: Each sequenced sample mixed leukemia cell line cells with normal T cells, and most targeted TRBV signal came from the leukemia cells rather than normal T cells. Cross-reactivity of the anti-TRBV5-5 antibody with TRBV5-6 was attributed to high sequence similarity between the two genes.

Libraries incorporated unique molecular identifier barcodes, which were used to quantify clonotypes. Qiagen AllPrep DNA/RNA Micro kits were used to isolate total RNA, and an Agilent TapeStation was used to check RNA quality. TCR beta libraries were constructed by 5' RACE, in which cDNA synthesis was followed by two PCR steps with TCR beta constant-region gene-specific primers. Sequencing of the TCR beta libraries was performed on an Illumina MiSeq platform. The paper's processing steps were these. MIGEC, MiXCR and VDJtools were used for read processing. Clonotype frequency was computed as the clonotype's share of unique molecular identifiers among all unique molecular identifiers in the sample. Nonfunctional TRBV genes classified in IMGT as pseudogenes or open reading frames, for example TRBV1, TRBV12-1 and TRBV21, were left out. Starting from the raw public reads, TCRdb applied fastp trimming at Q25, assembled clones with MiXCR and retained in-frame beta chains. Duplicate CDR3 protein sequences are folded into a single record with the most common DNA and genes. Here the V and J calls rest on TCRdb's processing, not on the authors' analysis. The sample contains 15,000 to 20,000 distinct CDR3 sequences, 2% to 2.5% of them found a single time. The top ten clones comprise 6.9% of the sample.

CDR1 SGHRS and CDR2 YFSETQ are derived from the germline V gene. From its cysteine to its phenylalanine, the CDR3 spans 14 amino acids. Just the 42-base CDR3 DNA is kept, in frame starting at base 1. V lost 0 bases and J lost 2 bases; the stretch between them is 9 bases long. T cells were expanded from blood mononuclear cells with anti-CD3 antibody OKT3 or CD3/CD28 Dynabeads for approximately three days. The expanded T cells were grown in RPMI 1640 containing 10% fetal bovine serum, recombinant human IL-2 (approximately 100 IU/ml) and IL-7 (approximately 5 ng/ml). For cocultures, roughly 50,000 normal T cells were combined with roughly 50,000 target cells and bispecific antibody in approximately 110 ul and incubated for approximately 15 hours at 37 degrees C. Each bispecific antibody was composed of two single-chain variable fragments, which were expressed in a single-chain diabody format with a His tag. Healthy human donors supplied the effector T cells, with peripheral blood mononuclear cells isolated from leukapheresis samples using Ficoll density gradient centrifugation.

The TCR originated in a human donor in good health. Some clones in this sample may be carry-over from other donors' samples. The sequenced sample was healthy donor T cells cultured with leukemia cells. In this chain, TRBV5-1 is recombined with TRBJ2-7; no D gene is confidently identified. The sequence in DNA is TGCGCCAGCAGCTTGGTAGGGCTTACCTACGAGCAGTACTTC. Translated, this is CASSLVGLTYEQYF.